This paragraph reports one TCR beta chain. A single count supports this clone. The clone's antigen remains unknown. Per-base qualities were not stored, and no clone one base away is much larger. The data are from a study of cytomegalovirus exposure and HLA in healthy donors (dated by TCRdb to about 2017). Background for the entire study: According to an earlier analysis of around 600 of the donors, roughly 180 million T cells yielded 120 million or so unique TCR beta sequences and around 300 Gb of sequence data. An early release that covered around 590 HLA-typed donors contained approximately 300 gigabases of sequencing data and around 85 million unique TCR sequences. Of the approximately 400 genotyped donors, 75% to 85% were placed in the genetic ancestry cluster associated with self-reported Caucasian donors. The aim of the study was to test whether cataloging public T cell receptors could identify signatures of past pathogen exposure. The study used immunosequencing to profile the T cell repertoires of approximately 690 subjects and linked those repertoires to cytomegalovirus serostatus. A separate validation cohort of roughly 130 different subjects was used in addition to the 666-subject first cohort. The study combined high-throughput TCR immunosequencing, statistical association of individual TCRs with disease status, and machine learning to predict cytomegalovirus infection status. A later analysis re-examined previously published TCR beta repertoires from 610 or so donors and added high-resolution HLA genotyping to investigate patterns of TCR occurrence. Rather than using new phenotypic data, the later analysis identified candidate immune exposures from TCR beta sequences and from how often those sequences occurred across donors. To decide whether each TCR beta V gene segment behaved as functional or pseudogenic, an earlier analysis of fewer than 750 of the donors relied on high-throughput TCR beta sequencing. Alongside the repertoire data, information on donor age, sex, ethnicity and CMV serostatus was compiled. A later genetic analysis took genome-wide SNP genotypes for about 55% of the 666 donors and used that subset as a discovery cohort. All discovery cohort repertoires had been generated on a single sequencing platform. HLA typing covered class I and class II loci at four-digit resolution. The number of typed donors differed by locus: 629-630 for A, B, C, DRB1 and DQB1; 522 for DQA1; around 610 for DPA1; and about 470 for DPB1. Because of strong linkage in the cohort, five DR-DQ haplotypes were treated as single units for association and clustering. Among 398 genotyped donors of the cohort, an average of approximately 240,000 unique TCR beta nucleotide sequences was sequenced per donor, of which approximately 19% were non-productive.

Libraries were constructed by the immunoSEQ multiplex PCR assay. The multiplex PCR relied on a mix of 60 forward primers for TCR Vbeta segments and 13 reverse primers for TCR Jbeta segments. Amplification of the CDR3 region of rearranged TCR beta genes was performed with a multiplex PCR assay on genomic DNA. The amplified TCR beta libraries were sequenced on the Illumina HiSeq System as 87-base-pair reads. In the original analysis: Across the roughly 640 repertoires, a later analysis counted 78 million or so unique TCR beta chains, around 10 million of which were shared by at least two donors. Raw reads were error-corrected and collapsed into unique sequences with a nearest-neighbor algorithm that merged closely related sequences to remove PCR and sequencing errors. To assign V, D and J gene segments, CDR3 sequences were aligned to IMGT reference sequences. Each retained sequence needed at least a six-nucleotide match to both a V gene segment and a J gene segment. A rearrangement was called productive if the CDR3 had no stop codons and remained in frame with V and J, and every other rearrangement was called non-productive. Following IMGT convention, CDR3 was defined as the stretch from the second conserved V-encoded cysteine up to the conserved J-encoded phenylalanine. In an earlier analysis of 587 of the donors, sequences lacking an unambiguous match to a single V gene segment were excluded. In an earlier analysis of approximately 590 of the donors, a V segment was called functional when productive rearrangements were above 56.7%, and segregating when the standard deviation between donors exceeded 5%. To diagnose cytomegalovirus status from the catalog of TCR beta chain sequences, a statistical classification framework was built. In a later analysis, TCR nucleotide sequences were compared against IMGT/GENE-DB human TR gene sequences so that V and J genes could be assigned. In a later analysis, CDR3 sequences and most-parsimonious VDJ recombination scenarios were assigned using the TCRdist pipeline. A later analysis defined each TCR beta chain by its CDR3 amino acid sequence plus V-gene family, and excluded reads lacking a unique V-gene family. In a later analysis, nearly 600 highly shared, low-generation-probability nucleotide sequences were removed to address suspected cross-contamination and a sequencing artifact. In a later analysis, a clonal expansion index for each public chain was calculated from normalized within-repertoire ranks of inferred template counts. In a later analysis, generation probabilities were computed using a VDJ recombination model fitted to out-of-frame rearrangements, and the results were checked against IGoR. Hypergeometric tests were used in a later analysis to score TCR-TCR, TCR-HLA and TCR-CMV co-occurrence, with a repertoire-size bias correction applied to the TCR pairs. To estimate false discovery rates, a later analysis permuted the HLA or CMV assignments 20 times. In a later analysis, co-occurring TCRs were grouped using DBSCAN, with TCRdist sequence similarity added in when clustering inside HLA-allele-positive subsets. Co-occurrence clustering excluded repertoires with fewer than 30,000 or more than 120,000 public chains, plus five with anomalous nucleotide sharing. Not all clones reach the TCRdb copy of this immuneACCESS table, which keeps in-frame sequences only. Checked studies attribute under half of the gap to unresolved V genes and leave the rest unexplained. V and J calls plus clone size are reproduced from that table; the DNA served to infer D and trimming. This sample gives 150,000 to 200,000 clones in total; roughly four fifths of them show up just once. The ten most abundant clones make up approximately 2% of the sample.

The paper's findings and limits, for the study overall: According to a later analysis, TCR association rates differed among HLA loci, with DRB1 alleles showing the most associated TCRs and HLA-C alleles showing the fewest. The only immune exposure information available for the cohort was CMV serostatus. The earlier analysis of a few hundred of the donors excluded roughly 17 rarely observed V segments, including chromosome 9 orphons, because counts were too low. In a later analysis, HLA-associated TCR beta chains were found to be more clonally expanded and to have lower generation probabilities than equally common non-associated chains. In a later genetic analysis, fewer N-insertions in productive TCRs were reported among donors in an Asian-associated ancestry cluster than the roughly 710-donor mean. V-gene and J-gene trimming of TCR beta chains was associated with a missense DCLRE1C variant in a later genetic analysis, and the association was replicated in an independent cohort. In vitro tests confirmed that three of the cytomegalovirus-associated TCR beta chains recognize cytomegalovirus antigens. Most TCR sequences were observed very rarely across donors, whereas some public TCRs were present in many individuals. The presence/absence analyses assumed that sequencing depth was roughly uniform across donors, and that assumption may not be true. A cluster of highly shared sequence variants was judged likely to represent a technical artifact of the sequencing pipeline. A later analysis reported that several top co-occurrence clusters appeared linked to parvovirus B19, influenza, CMV and Epstein-Barr virus. In an earlier analysis of around 500 of the donors, most TCR beta V segments appeared in productive rearrangements about 87% or about 30% of the time, broadly matching IMGT annotations. When HLA alleles, especially DR and DQ, strongly co-occurred, TCR associations were difficult to assign to individual alleles. A later analysis found that most CMV-associated TCR beta chains appeared HLA-restricted, with HLA associations seemingly driven largely by CMV exposure. A later analysis associated about 17,000 TCR beta sequences with specific HLA alleles at a false discovery rate of 0.05. Because HLA typing was missing for some donors at each locus, association tests included only the typed subset. According to the authors, the approach could potentially be generalized to other disease states and immunological phenotypes. Because the 87-base-pair reads could not distinguish some IMGT-functional V segments, including TRBV6-2 and TRBV6-3, those segments were excluded. Linkage disequilibrium might explain the correlated functional status among segregating V segments, but an unknown experimental factor could not be excluded. This cohort had only TCR beta chains sequenced, and the lack of alpha or paired-chain data limited which features could be detected. The study gave a list of more than 150 TCR beta chains associated with cytomegalovirus. Cytomegalovirus status was reported to be diagnosed by the classifier with high specificity and sensitivity in both the original and validation cohorts. A further reported finding was that TCR beta sequences accurately predicted the HLA-A and HLA-B alleles for most subjects in the first cohort.

The cohort was made up of approximately 700 healthy bone marrow donors. At the time of sampling, every cohort member was nominally healthy, though immune exposures that went unrecorded were likely present. The donor was CMV seropositive and was included in the group of 300 or so seropositive cohort members. Every donor gave a peripheral blood sample, and the peripheral blood mononuclear cells from that sample were used for TCR beta sequencing. Genomic DNA was extracted from the blood cell samples with the Qiagen DNeasy Blood Extraction Kit. From the cysteine through the valine, the CDR3 covers 14 amino acids. Only the CDR3 part of the read is kept: 42 bases, read in frame from the first base. V ends up 8 bases short and J 1 base short, with an unmatched junction base count of 8. The CDR1 and CDR2 encoded by the germline V gene are MNHNS and SASEGT.

Recombination joined TRBV6-1 with TRBJ2-7; 7 nucleotides in the junction match TRBD2. The specimen was PBMCs. This TCR came from a woman under 30 in good health and CMV-seropositive. CDR3 sequence: CASVGGTLSYEQYV. The DNA reads as follows: TGTGCCAGCGTGGGAGGGACCCTATCCTACGAGCAGTACGTC.